This T cell receptor beta chain was recorded in a study of CD8+ T cells in alopecia areata (dated by TCRdb to 2017 to 2018). Background for the entire study: Skin from C3H/HeJ donors with spontaneous alopecia (about 6-12 months old) was grafted onto female C3H/HeJ recipients that were roughly 6-11 weeks old. High-throughput TCRbeta sequencing was used to examine T cell clonal expansion in alopecia areata in both the C3H/HeJ mouse model and human patients. Scalp tissue and sorted CD4+ and CD8+ peripheral blood T cells from patchy and totalis/universalis alopecia areata patients and from healthy controls were covered by human TCRbeta sequencing. Scalp clonality was compared among normal scalp (n=4), patchy alopecia areata scalp (n=8), and alopecia totalis/universalis scalp (n=8). The RNA source kit depended on sample type: the PAXgene miRNA kit for fixed scalp, the miRNeasy kit for PBMCs, and the RNeasy kit for mouse skin. immunoSEQ multiplex PCR using 35 Vbeta forward primers and 13 Jbeta reverse primers was used to amplify TCRbeta CDR3 regions.

Pooled mouse cutaneous lymph node cells were stained for CD4, CD8alpha, NKG2D, NKG2ACE and other markers, then sorted on a BD Influx. Inclusive of the bounding cysteine and phenylalanine, the CDR3 is 13 residues long. The DNA shown is the part of the CDR3 that was read: 27 bases, in frame from base 1. CDR1 and CDR2, per the germline V gene (reference sequence), are FNHDT and SITEND. Beyond this particular receptor, the publication reports: Resident alphabeta T cells in normal human skin are also sequenced, complicating scalp TCR repertoire analysis, unlike mouse skin dominated by gammadelta T cells. TCR sequences shared between patients were less clear than in mice, possibly partly because of HLA diversity in the patient population. Lesional scalp, especially in alopecia totalis/universalis, showed higher clonality and more expanded CD8+ clones than normal scalp, suggesting antigenic drive.

Receptors were amplified or captured by the immunoSEQ multiplex PCR assay. To provide template for TCR sequencing, every sample had RNA extracted and reverse transcribed into cDNA. SuperScript III was used to make first-strand cDNA, primed with a 2:1 mix of oligo-dT and random hexamers. A synthetic immune receptor repertoire was used to measure amplification bias, and any remaining bias was corrected computationally. Sequencing of the libraries was done on Illumina HiSeq with 60 bp reads that cover the CDR3, reading from J toward V. For the original study's pipeline: Raw reads were preprocessed to remove errors, and CDR3 was defined by IMGT conventions from the conserved cysteine to phenylalanine. Clonality was computed by normalizing Shannon entropy by log2 of the number of productive unique TCRs and subtracting the result from 1. Whether each scalp clone was CD4 or CD8 was inferred by checking scalp TCRbeta sequences against the CD4 and CD8 repertoires from sorted blood. Not all clones reach the TCRdb copy of this immuneACCESS table, which keeps in-frame sequences only. Checked studies attribute under half of the gap to unresolved V genes and leave the rest unexplained. That table is the source of V, J and clone size, and D and trimming were worked out from the DNA. This sample holds around 300,000 clones in total, without any singletons. Together, the top ten hold about 1.2% of the sample.

Comment on this clone: The clone's antigen remains unknown. In this entry, gene names and germline sequences are mouse ones. The read ends 4 residues shy of where the CDR3 ends; the end is completed using the germline J gene.

The rearranged segments are TRBV19 and TRBJ1-1, with 9 bases matching TRBD1. The sample taken for sequencing was CD4+ T cells sorted from a lymph node. This receptor was taken from a C3H/HeJ mouse with alopecia areata. This mouse strain bears the MHC haplotype H2-k. CDR3 protein: CASSKQGAGEVFF. The sequenced part of the CDR3 DNA is TGTGCCAGCAGTAAACAGGGGGCGGGA.